The rows below give T cell receptor beta chains drawn from one sample of a study of T cells in localized non-small cell lung cancer. The table came from immunoSEQ multiplex PCR; TCRdb's copy has only in-frame clones and leaves some out. This sample has about 26,000 clones, with 80% to 85% found just once. This specimen consisted of peripheral blood, obtained before any cancer treatment. These receptors were collected from a woman aged 40 to 75 with stage I lung adenocarcinoma. The conserved cysteine and the conserved F or W are not part of the CDR3 here. The order of the fields is V gene, CDR3 protein.

V: TRBV18
CDR3: ASSPSDRGETQY

V: TRBV6-6
CDR3: ASRTSGGAWETQY

V: TRBV6-1
CDR3: ASSAITGGTEAF

V: TRBV5-6
CDR3: ASSRRDGVTAF

V: TRBV30
CDR3: AWSVLRDRGRTEAF

V: TRBV30
CDR3: AWSVLSGGGKTQY

V: TRBV18
CDR3: ASSPVSGGSGANVLT

V: TRBV2
CDR3: ASRLETGVYGYT

V: TRBV7-9
CDR3: ASSLDPGGGWNSPLH

V: TRBV20-1
CDR3: SGRENTEAF

V: TRBV6-1
CDR3: ASTFQENTEAF

V: TRBV11-2
CDR3: ASSLELATDTQY

V: TRBV14
CDR3: ASRLTGLGYEQY

V: TRBV5-1
CDR3: ASSLGDRESEAF

V: TRBV6-4
CDR3: ASSDSAGSGNEQF

V: TRBV5-1
CDR3: ASSLDSSNTEAF

V: TRBV27
CDR3: ASSRQGSPYNEQF

V: TRBV7-9
CDR3: ASSVTDEQF

V: TRBV25-1
CDR3: ASSLLAAGIPTNEKLF

V: TRBV19
CDR3: ASTDSRMYGYT

V: TRBV19
CDR3: ASSMGREETQY

V: TRBV4-3
CDR3: ASSQGQRAPGGEKLF

V: TRBV29-1
CDR3: SVTQGDGTEAF

V: TRBV7-2
CDR3: ASSQTGSGNTIY

V: TRBV19
CDR3: ASSDSPSPYGYT

V: TRBV6-6
CDR3: ASSWEGYTEAF

V: TRBV13
CDR3: ASRRGAGMNTEAF

V: TRBV6-1
CDR3: ASSLSQGKETQY

V: TRBV6-5
CDR3: ASSSNPGNGANVLT

V: TRBV18
CDR3: ASSRLTGELF

V: TRBV19
CDR3: ASSTLPGEGAYGYT

V: TRBV10-3
CDR3: AISESGGATGELF

V: TRBV29-1
CDR3: SVSTAYGYT

V: TRBV6-5
CDR3: ASRLRQGNTEAF

V: TRBV7-6
CDR3: ASSPSGGITEAF

V: TRBV5-1
CDR3: ASSEQSGGAPDTQY

V: TRBV4-3
CDR3: ASSQEPQGHYEQY

V: TRBV6-5
CDR3: ASSYSGPRSSYEQY

V: TRBV4-1
CDR3: ASSQEGRGGLDEQY

V: TRBV5-4
CDR3: ASSLALAGGLDTQY

V: TRBV7-2
CDR3: ASSSGAGRPRGYT

V: TRBV19
CDR3: ASTISRGNYGYT

V: TRBV7-8
CDR3: ASSPAGGSMNTEAF

V: TRBV27
CDR3: ASSSGLAGAYEQY

V: TRBV7-9
CDR3: ASRPRTGDTEAF

V: TRBV5-6
CDR3: ASSPAGGYGYT

V: TRBV10-3
CDR3: AISDPQETQY

V: TRBV6-1
CDR3: ASSEGGGNGEKLF

V: TRBV7-2
CDR3: ASSLKRGGNEQF